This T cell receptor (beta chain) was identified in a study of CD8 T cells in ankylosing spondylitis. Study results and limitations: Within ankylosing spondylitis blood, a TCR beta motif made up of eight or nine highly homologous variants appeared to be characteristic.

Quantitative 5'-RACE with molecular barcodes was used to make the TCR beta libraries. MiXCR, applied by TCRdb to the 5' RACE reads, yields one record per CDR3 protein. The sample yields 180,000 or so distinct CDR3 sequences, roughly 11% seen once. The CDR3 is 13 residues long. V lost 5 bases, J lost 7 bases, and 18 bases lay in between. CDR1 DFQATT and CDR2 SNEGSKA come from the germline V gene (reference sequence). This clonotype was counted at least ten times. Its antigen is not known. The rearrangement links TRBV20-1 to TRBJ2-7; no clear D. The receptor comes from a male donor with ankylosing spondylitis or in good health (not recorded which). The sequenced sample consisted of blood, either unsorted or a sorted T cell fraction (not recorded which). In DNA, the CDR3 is TGCAGTGCTCCCGGCCCGGCAGAAAGGGAGCAGTACTTC. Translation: CSAPGPAEREQYF.